The present T cell receptor (beta chain) was sequenced within a study of Ad26.COV2.S vaccination and SARS-CoV-2 variants. Background on the study: Ad26.COV2.S, an intramuscular injection, was given once or twice 56 days apart.

Libraries were prepared by immunoSEQ multiplex PCR; TCRdb keeps only in-frame clonotypes and omits some of them. The data contain 380,000 or so clones, roughly four fifths of them singletons. The treatment was: roughly 19 received Ad26.COV2.S at low or high dose, single or two shots; 5 received placebo; per-sample allocation not given. At day 63 after the first vaccine or placebo injection, samples were drawn. J gave up 6 bases and V 6 bases, and 7 bases lay outside the gene matches. The length of the CDR3 is 13 residues. From germline, CDR1 is SGDLS and CDR2 YYNGEE. Sequencing was performed on peripheral blood, taken in a trial of Ad26.COV2.S vaccine versus placebo. The J gene is TRBJ2-3, the V gene TRBV9; 7 positions match TRBD1. The sequence derives from a person between 18 and 65 years old who received the Ad26.COV2.S COVID-19 vaccine or a placebo. The CDR3 bases are TGTGCCAGCACCCAGGGGGTTGCGGATACGCAGTATTTT. Translation gives CASTQGVADTQYF.